These 15 T cell receptor beta chains originate from one sample sequenced in a study of graft-versus-host responses after intestinal transplantation (dated by TCRdb to 2020 to 2022). The time point label corresponds to: cells obtained before transplantation from donor or recipient. For these TCRs, the target antigens are not known. Libraries were constructed by the immunoSEQ multiplex PCR assay. Not all clones reach the TCRdb copy of this immuneACCESS table, which keeps in-frame sequences only. Checked studies attribute under half of the gap to unresolved V genes and leave the rest unexplained. Counted in this sample were 71,000 or so clones; less than 95% of them appeared once. The ten largest clones represent approximately 1.3% of the sample. Sequencing used unstimulated CD8+ T cells sorted from spleen or lymph node cells, obtained before intestinal transplant. Receptors were obtained from a human donor who received an intestinal transplant.

This clone is a singleton in its sample. J is TRBJ1-5 and V is TRBV5-8; D gene unclear. Germline assignment: CDR1 SGHTS and CDR2 YDEGEE. V was pared by 0 bases and J by 5 bases, with 9 bases between. This CDR3 region has 14 residues. The CDR3 loop is CASSLVQVYQPQHF. CDR3 DNA sequence: TGTGCCAGCAGCTTGGTCCAGGTATATCAGCCCCAGCATTTT.

This clone showed up just a few times. The genes are TRBV29-1 and TRBJ2-1; TRBD2 matches at 8 bases. This CDR3 has 14 residues. Germline V gene sequence: CDR1 SQVTM, CDR2 ANQGSEA. Germline trimming cut 7 bases from V and 7 bases from J; bases unmatched to any gene: 12. The CDR3 bases are TGCAGCGCCCCGTTTGGGGCGGGGGGTAATGAGCAGTTCTTC. Protein sequence: CSAPFGAGGNEQFF.

This sequence joins TRBV6-1 and TRBJ1-1; TRBD1 agrees at 7 bases. Germline V gene lookup returns CDR1 MNHNS and CDR2 SASEGT. The CDR3 spans 15 residues. The trim removed 3 bases at V and 6 bases at J, leaving 10 bases unmatched. The CDR3 reads CASSDMTGFEAEAFF. The DNA for the CDR3 is TGTGCCAGCAGTGACATGACAGGGTTCGAGGCTGAAGCTTTCTTT.

This rearrangement joins TRBV2 to TRBJ2-3; 11 positions match TRBD2. The CDR3 is 14 residues long. Looked up from germline, CDR1 is SNHLY and CDR2 is FYNNEI. The junction had 10 bases not matched to a gene; V was cut back by 11 bases and J by 6 bases. The DNA for the CDR3 is TGTGCCGGAACCGGGACTAGCGGTTTCGATACGCAGTATTTT. This encodes CAGTGTSGFDTQYF.

The chain has TRBV11-2 and TRBJ1-6; a possible D gene is TRBD1 (6 bases). Germline lookup yields CDR1 SGHAT and CDR2 FQNNGV. The V end was cut by 4 bases, the J end by 7 bases, with 11 bases between. The CDR3 contains 14 residues. The CDR3 reads CASSWGQPNSPLHF. DNA of the CDR3: TGTGCCAGCAGCTGGGGACAACCCAATTCACCCCTCCACTTT. Using reference TRBV11-2 and TRBJ1-6 for the parts outside the CDR3, the full variable domain is EAGVAQSPRYKIIEKRQSVAFWCNPISGHATLYWYQQILGQGPKLLIQFQNNGVVDDSQLPKDRFSAERLKGVDSTLKIQPAKLEDSAVYLCASSWGQPNSPLHFGNGTRLTVT.

The gene calls are TRBV19 and TRBJ2-7, with a weak D call TRBD2 (5 bases). The CDR3 length is 14 residues. Trimming took 4 bases from V and 2 from J, leaving 12 bases between them. The germline gives CDR1 LNHDA, CDR2 SQIVND (reference sequence). As DNA, the CDR3 is TGTGCCAGTAGTAGTTGGACGGGGACCTACGAGCAGTACTTC. Protein product: CASSSWTGTYEQYF.

The genes are TRBV6-4 and TRBJ2-7; TRBD1 matches at 9 bases. This CDR3 has 14 residues. The V gene end was trimmed by 6 bases and the J gene end by 1 base; junction bases not matched to a gene: 4. Germline lookup yields CDR1 MRHNA and CDR2 SNTAGT. CDR3 nucleotide sequence: TGTGCCAGCAGCAAAGGACAGGGGTCCTACGAGCAGTACTTC. Protein product: CASSKGQGSYEQYF.

The chain has TRBV5-1 and TRBJ2-7, with TRBD1 as a possible D gene (5 bases). V lost 2 bases to trimming and J lost 0 bases, with 12 bases between them. The length of the CDR3 is 15 residues. CDR1 SGHRS and CDR2 YFSETQ come from the germline V gene. The DNA for the CDR3 is TGCGCCAGCAGCTTTTCCGGACAAACCTCCTACGAGCAGTACTTC. It codes for CASSFSGQTSYEQYF.

This chain links TRBV2 with TRBJ2-3; TRBD1 matches at 11 bases. CDR3 size: 17 residues. CDR1 is SNHLY, CDR2 FYNNEI, per germline. V gave up 4 bases and J gave up 7 bases; unmatched junction bases: 13. The CDR3 reads CASSGVLSGTGGYTQYF. The CDR3, as DNA: TGTGCCAGCAGTGGGGTTTTGTCCGGGACAGGGGGTTATACGCAGTATTTT.

V is TRBV7-3 and J is TRBJ2-7, with 9 bases aligning to TRBD1. CDR3 length: 15 residues. Germline CDR1 and CDR2: SGHTA and FQGTGA. V gave up 5 bases and J gave up 3 bases; unmatched junction bases: 8. The CDR3: CASSVSGTGNYEQYF. CDR3 in DNA: TGTGCCAGCAGCGTCTCCGGGACAGGGAACTACGAGCAGTACTTC.

The CDR3 DNA reads TGTGCCAGTAGTATGAATAGTCCCTACGAGCAGTACTTC. Residues: CASSMNSPYEQYF. The rearrangement uses TRBV19 and TRBJ2-7, with D hard to call. V was cut by 3 bases and J by 2 bases, with 8 bases left in between. Germline CDR1 is LNHDA and CDR2 is SQIVND (reference sequence). The CDR3 totals 13 residues. Together with reference TRBV19 and TRBJ2-7, the CDR3 gives the full variable domain: DGGITQSPKYLFRKEGQNVTLSCEQNLNHDAMYWYRQDPGQGLRLIYYSQIVNDFQKGDIAEGYSVSREKKESFPLTVTSAQKNPTAFYLCASSMNSPYEQYFGPGTRLTVT.

This clone was counted only a few times. The CDR3 coding sequence is TGTGCCAGCAGTCTCCGGGACAGTCGTTACGAGCAGTACTTC. As protein: CASSLRDSRYEQYF. This chain uses TRBV6-5 with TRBJ2-7, with 7 bases identical to TRBD1. This CDR3 contains 14 residues. Losses at the gene ends were 5 bases for V and 4 bases for J; bases not matched to a gene: 8. Germline CDR1 reads MNHEY; CDR2 reads SVGAGI.

The CDR3 reads CASSLSGLAGAPGQFF. The CDR3 coding sequence is TGTGCCAGCAGTTTATCCGGACTAGCGGGGGCCCCAGGGCAGTTCTTC. The rearrangement uses TRBV27 and TRBJ2-1; 13 positions agree with TRBD2. The CDR3 consists of 16 residues. The germline V gene has CDR1 MNHEY and CDR2 SMNVEV (reference sequence). With V trimmed by 0 bases and J by 12 bases, 8 bases remained unmatched.

This sequence joins TRBV7-9 and TRBJ2-1, with TRBD1 as a possible D gene (6 bases). In germline, CDR1 is SEHNR, CDR2 FQNEAQ (reference sequence). The V and J ends lost 3 bases and 9 bases respectively, with 15 bases between them. CDR3 length: 14 amino acids. The CDR3 is CASSFTQGKGEQFF. CDR3 coding DNA: TGTGCCAGCAGCTTTACCCAGGGGAAGGGTGAGCAGTTCTTC.

V gene TRBV2 combines with J gene TRBJ1-4, with TRBD1 as a possible D gene (5 bases). Deletions cut 6 bases from V and 13 bases from J, with 18 bases between. Germline CDR1 SNHLY, CDR2 FYNNEI. This CDR3 has 13 residues. The DNA for the CDR3 is TGTGCCAGCAGGGGAGACCCGGGGAGGGGACTGTTTTTT. Translating it yields CASRGDPGRGLFF.